This TCR beta chain comes out of a study of blood T cell repertoires in COVID-19. Per the original data handling: For nucleated cells, counts were estimated from reference gene primer amplification. The method was immunoSEQ multiplex PCR; TCRdb's version includes in-frame clones alone and lacks a portion of them. That table supplies the V and J calls and clone size; D and trimming were determined from the DNA. The repertoire includes roughly 100,000 clones, 80% to 90% of them detected once, and 4.5% to 5.5% sits in the top ten. The CDR3 consists of 16 residues. The germline V gene encodes CDR1 LNHDA and CDR2 SQIVND (reference sequence). The germline V and J ends were trimmed by 3 bases and 0 bases, with 12 bases remaining between them. This clone has just one count. Patients in Seattle were enrolled during active infection, then followed longitudinally.

The sequenced sample consisted of peripheral blood. This TCR was recovered from a man aged 80 or over with COVID-19, enrolled during active disease. The chain couples TRBV19 to TRBJ1-5; D possibly corresponds to TRBD1 (5 bases). The DNA for the CDR3 is TGTGCCAGTAGTATCATTGGGGGACTTAGCAATCAGCCCCAGCATTTT. Amino acids: CASSIIGGLSNQPQHF.